This TCR beta chain came from a study of blood T cells in healthy people across ages (dated by TCRdb to between 2015 and 2016). Background on the whole study: In model experiments, template switching captured roughly one uniquely barcoded TCR beta cDNA molecule for every two T cells. Age-related changes in TCR beta repertoire diversity were measured in the study by deep sequencing normalized with unique cDNA molecular identifiers. The donors were divided into four age groups: young (average approximately 17 years), middle-aged (approximately 41), aged (about 60) and long-lived (nearly 85). To avoid experimental bias, donors of different ages were spread randomly across the sequencing lanes. For two donors (one aged 18 to 30 and one aged 80 or older), the study analyzed two additional independent replicas of 1 million unique cDNA reads from the same blood draw.

What the study reported, not specific to this receptor: Estimates of total diversity from one million sequenced T cells were regarded as lower bounds and underestimates. Because profiling used bulk unsorted PBMCs, naive and antigen-experienced compartments could not be compared conclusively. Compared with the aged group, the long-lived group had more naive CD4+ T cells, fewer expanded clones and increased TCR diversity, a pattern suggesting age selection. The percentage of naive T cells measured by flow cytometry correlated strongly with observed TCR beta diversity. As age increased, observed TCR beta diversity per million T cells dropped in a roughly linear way, and a significant reduction was already evident by age about 36. Because donor CMV infection status was unknown, age-related changes in expanded clonotypes were potentially confounded.

The donors were 40 or so Caucasian individuals from Russia, aged roughly 6 to 90 years, who were systemically healthy. Each donor gave around 9.9 milliliters of peripheral blood, collected into EDTA-treated Vacutainer tubes. Ficoll-Paque density-gradient centrifugation was used to isolate PBMCs, with at least 6 million obtained per sample. Trizol reagent was used to extract total RNA from PBMCs, with at least 5 micrograms per sample. The percentages of naive CD45RAhigh/CD27high T cells were determined by flow cytometry on a PBMC aliquot from every donor. The library was prepared using 5' RACE. TCRdb lists the instrument as Illumina HiSeq 2500. A second PCR of roughly 7 to 11 cycles was performed with a sample-barcoded 5' primer and a J-beta primer mix. Each TCR beta cDNA molecule received a unique molecular identifier from a template-switch 5' adaptor carrying 12 random nucleotides. Each sample yielded at least 3 million CDR3-containing paired-end reads. All of the RNA was converted into first-strand cDNA using the Mint cDNA synthesis kit, with a TRBC-specific oligonucleotide serving as the primer. All cDNA was treated with uracil-DNA glycosylase and then went through a first 18-cycle PCR with the universal primers M1SS and BC2_uni_R. The source study handled its data this way. Each sample was normalized by randomly selecting 1 million high-quality reads, each carrying a distinct molecular identifier. Reads sharing molecular identifiers were discarded rather than binned into consensus sequences. MiTCR, set to a Q25 quality threshold and the strictest error-elimination algorithm, was used for CDR3 identification, clonotype clustering and error correction. A nonparametric unseen species model with Euler transformation was used to estimate a lower bound on total TCR beta diversity. The raw public data were reprocessed by TCRdb itself: fastp quality trimming at Q25, MiXCR clonotype calling, in-frame beta chains only. Rows are combined by CDR3 protein, so each entry shows the most common genes and DNA. TCRdb, rather than the study authors, made the V and J calls. The sample profile shows roughly 800,000 distinct CDR3 sequences; 40% to 65% of them were found once. The ten biggest clones cover approximately 41% of the sample.

This clonotype has a handful of counts. Its antigen specificity is not known. Base qualities are not recorded, but no much larger clone differs from it by a single base. CDR1 KGHSH and CDR2 LQKENI were looked up in the germline V gene. The CDR3, from cysteine to phenylalanine, totals 13 residues. Kept here is only the CDR3 DNA, which spans 39 bases and is read in frame from base 1. This clonotype was obtained from a man aged 80 or over in good health. This sequence uses TRBV18 and TRBJ2-5, and possibly TRBD2, on 6 matching bases. Gene TRBJ2-7 matches the end of the DNA better, so the J call may be wrong. Material for sequencing was blood. Read as DNA, the sequence is TGTGCCAGCTCACCCGGGAGTTTCAACGAGCAGTACTTC. Its coded protein is CASSPGSFNEQYF.